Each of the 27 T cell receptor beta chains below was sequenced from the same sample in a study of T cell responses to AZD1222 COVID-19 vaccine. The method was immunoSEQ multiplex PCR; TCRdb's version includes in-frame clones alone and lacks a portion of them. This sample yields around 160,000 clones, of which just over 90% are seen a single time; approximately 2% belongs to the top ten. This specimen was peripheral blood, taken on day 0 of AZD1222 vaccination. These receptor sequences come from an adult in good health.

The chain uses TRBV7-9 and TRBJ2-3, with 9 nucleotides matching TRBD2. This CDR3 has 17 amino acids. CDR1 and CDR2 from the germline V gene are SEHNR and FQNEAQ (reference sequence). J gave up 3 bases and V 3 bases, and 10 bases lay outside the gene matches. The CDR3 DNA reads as TGTGCCAGCAGCTTCCCCTCTAGCGGGGCCCCAACAGATACGCAGTATTTT. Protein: CASSFPSSGAPTDTQYF.

This CDR3 reads CASSPMGVGEKLFF. The CDR3 DNA reads TGTGCCAGCAGCCCGATGGGGGTAGGCGAAAAACTGTTTTTT. The V and J genes are TRBV11-2 and TRBJ1-4; D is possibly TRBD1 (5 bases). Trimming removed 5 bases from V and 8 bases from J, with 15 bases in between. The germline CDR1 and CDR2 sequences are SGHAT and FQNNGV. The CDR3 contains 14 residues. Complete variable domain (other parts from reference TRBV11-2 and TRBJ1-4): EAGVAQSPRYKIIEKRQSVAFWCNPISGHATLYWYQQILGQGPKLLIQFQNNGVVDDSQLPKDRFSAERLKGVDSTLKIQPAKLEDSAVYLCASSPMGVGEKLFFGSGTQLSVL.

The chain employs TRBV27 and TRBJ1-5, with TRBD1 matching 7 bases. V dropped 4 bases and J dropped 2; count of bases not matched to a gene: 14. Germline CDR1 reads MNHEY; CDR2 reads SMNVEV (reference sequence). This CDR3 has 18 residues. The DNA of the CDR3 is TGTGCCAGCAGTTCATTCCATACAGGGGATTCTCGCAATCAGCCCCAGCATTTT. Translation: CASSSFHTGDSRNQPQHF.

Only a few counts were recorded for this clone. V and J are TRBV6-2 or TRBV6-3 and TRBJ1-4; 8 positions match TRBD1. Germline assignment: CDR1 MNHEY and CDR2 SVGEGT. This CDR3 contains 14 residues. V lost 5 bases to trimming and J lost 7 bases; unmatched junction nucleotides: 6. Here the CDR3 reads CASSGTGLIEKLFF. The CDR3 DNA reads TGTGCCAGCAGTGGGACAGGACTTATTGAAAAACTGTTTTTT.

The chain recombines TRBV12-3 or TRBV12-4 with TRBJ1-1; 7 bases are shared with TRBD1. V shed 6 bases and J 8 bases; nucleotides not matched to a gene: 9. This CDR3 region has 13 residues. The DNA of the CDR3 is TGTGCCAGCAGCTCCAGGGGGAAAGAGGAAGCTTTCTTT. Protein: CASSSRGKEEAFF.

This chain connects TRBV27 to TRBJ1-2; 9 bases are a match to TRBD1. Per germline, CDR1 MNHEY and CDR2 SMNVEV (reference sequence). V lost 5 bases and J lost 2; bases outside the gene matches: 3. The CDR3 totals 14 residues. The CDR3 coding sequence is TGTGCCAGCAGTATGGGACAGGGAAACTATGGCTACACCTTC. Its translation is CASSMGQGNYGYTF.

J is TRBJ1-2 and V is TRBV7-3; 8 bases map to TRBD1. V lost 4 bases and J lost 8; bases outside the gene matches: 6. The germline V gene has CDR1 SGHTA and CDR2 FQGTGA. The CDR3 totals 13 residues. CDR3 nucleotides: TGTGCCAGCAGCTCAGGACAGGGAAACGGCTACACCTTC. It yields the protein CASSSGQGNGYTF.

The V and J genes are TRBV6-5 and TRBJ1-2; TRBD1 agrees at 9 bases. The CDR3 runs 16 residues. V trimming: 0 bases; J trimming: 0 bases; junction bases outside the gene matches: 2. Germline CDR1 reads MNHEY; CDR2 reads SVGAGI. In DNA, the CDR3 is TGTGCCAGCAGTTACTCGACAGGGGGGACTAACTATGGCTACACCTTC. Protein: CASSYSTGGTNYGYTF.

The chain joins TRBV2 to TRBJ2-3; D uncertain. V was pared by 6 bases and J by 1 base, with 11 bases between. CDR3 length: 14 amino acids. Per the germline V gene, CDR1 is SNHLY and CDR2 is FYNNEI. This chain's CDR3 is CASSPWGGTDTQYF. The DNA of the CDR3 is TGTGCCAGCAGCCCCTGGGGTGGCACAGATACGCAGTATTTT.

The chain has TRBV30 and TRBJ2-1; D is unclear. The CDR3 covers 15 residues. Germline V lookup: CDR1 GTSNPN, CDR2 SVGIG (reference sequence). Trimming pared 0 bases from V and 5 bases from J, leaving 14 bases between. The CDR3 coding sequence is TGTGCCTGGAGTGTCGGAACTACTTTGAACAATGAGCAGTTCTTC. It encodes CAWSVGTTLNNEQFF.

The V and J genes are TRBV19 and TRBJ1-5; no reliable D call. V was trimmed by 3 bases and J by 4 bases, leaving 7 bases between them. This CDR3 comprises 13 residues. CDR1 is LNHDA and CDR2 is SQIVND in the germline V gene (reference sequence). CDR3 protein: CASSMRENQPQHF. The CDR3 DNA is TGTGCCAGTAGTATGAGGGAAAATCAGCCCCAGCATTTT.

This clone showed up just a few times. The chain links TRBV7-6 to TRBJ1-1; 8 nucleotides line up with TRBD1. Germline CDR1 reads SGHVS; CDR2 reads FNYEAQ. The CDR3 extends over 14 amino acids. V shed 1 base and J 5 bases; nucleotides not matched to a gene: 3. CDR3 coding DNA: TGTGCCAGCAGCTTAGTGACAGGGGCGACTGAAGCTTTCTTT. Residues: CASSLVTGATEAFF. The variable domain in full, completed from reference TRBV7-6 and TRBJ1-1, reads GAGVSQSPRYKVTKRGQDVALRCDPISGHVSLYWYRQALGQGPEFLTYFNYEAQQDKSGLPNDRFSAERPEGSISTLTIQRTEQRDSAMYRCASSLVTGATEAFFGQGTRLTVV.

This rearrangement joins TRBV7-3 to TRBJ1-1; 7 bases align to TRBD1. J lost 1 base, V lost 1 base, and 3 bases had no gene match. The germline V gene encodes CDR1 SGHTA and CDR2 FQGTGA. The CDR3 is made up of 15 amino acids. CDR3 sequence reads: CASSLKGTANTEAFF. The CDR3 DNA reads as TGTGCCAGCAGCTTAAAAGGGACAGCGAACACTGAAGCTTTCTTT.

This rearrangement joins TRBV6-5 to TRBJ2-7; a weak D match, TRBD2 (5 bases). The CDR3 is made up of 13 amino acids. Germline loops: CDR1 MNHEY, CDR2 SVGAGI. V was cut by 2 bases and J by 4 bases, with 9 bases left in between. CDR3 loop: CASSYESGYEQYF. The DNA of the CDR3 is TGTGCCAGCAGTTACGAGAGCGGTTACGAGCAGTACTTC.

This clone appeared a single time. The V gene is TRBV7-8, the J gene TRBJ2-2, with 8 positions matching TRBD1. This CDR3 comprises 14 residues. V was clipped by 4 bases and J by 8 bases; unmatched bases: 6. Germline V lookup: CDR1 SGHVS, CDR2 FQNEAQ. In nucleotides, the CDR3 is TGTGCCAGCAGCTCTCGGACAGGGACAGGGGAGCTGTTTTTT. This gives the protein CASSSRTGTGELFF.

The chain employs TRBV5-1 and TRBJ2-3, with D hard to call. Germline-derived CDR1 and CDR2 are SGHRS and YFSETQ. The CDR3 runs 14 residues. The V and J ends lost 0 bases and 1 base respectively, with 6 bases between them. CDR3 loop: CASSLVQGTDTQYF. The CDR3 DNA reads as TGCGCCAGCAGCTTGGTTCAGGGCACAGATACGCAGTATTTT.

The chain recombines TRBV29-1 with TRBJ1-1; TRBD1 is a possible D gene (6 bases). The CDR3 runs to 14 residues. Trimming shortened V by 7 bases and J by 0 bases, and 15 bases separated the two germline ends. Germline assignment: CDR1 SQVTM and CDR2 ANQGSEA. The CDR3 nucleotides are TGCAGCGGCGGGACGGGGGCTATGAACACTGAAGCTTTCTTT. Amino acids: CSGGTGAMNTEAFF.

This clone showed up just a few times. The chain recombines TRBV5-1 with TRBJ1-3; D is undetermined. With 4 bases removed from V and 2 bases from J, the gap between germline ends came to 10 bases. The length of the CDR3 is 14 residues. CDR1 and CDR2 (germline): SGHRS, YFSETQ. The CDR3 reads CASSPREAGNTIYF. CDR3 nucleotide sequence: TGCGCCAGCAGCCCCCGCGAGGCTGGAAACACCATATATTTT.

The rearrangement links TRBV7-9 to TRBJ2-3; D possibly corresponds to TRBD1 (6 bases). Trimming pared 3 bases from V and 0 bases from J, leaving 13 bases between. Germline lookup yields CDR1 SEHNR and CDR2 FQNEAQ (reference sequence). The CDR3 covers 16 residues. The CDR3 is CASSFKGGGSTDTQYF. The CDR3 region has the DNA TGTGCCAGCAGCTTCAAAGGTGGGGGCAGCACAGATACGCAGTATTTT.

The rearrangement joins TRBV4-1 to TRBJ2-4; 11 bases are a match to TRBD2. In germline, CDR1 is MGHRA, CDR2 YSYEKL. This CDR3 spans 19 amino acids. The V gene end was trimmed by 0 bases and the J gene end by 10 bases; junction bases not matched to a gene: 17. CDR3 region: CASSQEGGLAVSEGRIQYF. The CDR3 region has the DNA TGCGCCAGCAGCCAAGAAGGGGGACTAGCGGTCTCCGAGGGAAGGATTCAGTACTTC.

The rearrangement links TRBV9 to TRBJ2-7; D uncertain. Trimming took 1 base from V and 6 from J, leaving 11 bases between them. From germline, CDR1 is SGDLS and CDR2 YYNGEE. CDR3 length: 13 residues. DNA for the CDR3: TGTGCCAGCAGCGTAACAACAATTGGCGAGCAGTACTTC. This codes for CASSVTTIGEQYF.

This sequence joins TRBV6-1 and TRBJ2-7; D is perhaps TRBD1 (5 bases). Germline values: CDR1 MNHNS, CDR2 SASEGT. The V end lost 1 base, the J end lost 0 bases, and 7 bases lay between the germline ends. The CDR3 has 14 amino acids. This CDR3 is CASSEVGHSYEQYF. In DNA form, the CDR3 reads TGTGCCAGCAGTGAAGTCGGACACTCCTACGAGCAGTACTTC.

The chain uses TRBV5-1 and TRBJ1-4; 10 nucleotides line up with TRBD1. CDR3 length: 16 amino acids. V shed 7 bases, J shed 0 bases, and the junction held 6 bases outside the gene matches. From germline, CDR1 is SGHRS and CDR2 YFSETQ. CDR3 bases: TGCGCCAGCCGACCGGGACAGGGGACAACTAATGAAAAACTGTTTTTT. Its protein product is CASRPGQGTTNEKLFF. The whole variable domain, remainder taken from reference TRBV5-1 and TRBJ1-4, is KAGVTQTPRYLIKTRGQQVTLSCSPISGHRSVSWYQQTPGQGLQFLFEYFSETQRNKGNFPGRFSGRQFSNSRSEMNVSTLELGDSALYLCASRPGQGTTNEKLFFGSGTQLSVL.

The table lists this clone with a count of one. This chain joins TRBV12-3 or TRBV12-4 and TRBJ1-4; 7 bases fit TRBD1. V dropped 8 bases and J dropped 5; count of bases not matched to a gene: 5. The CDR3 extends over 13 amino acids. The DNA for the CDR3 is TGTGCCAGCCGGACAGGAGGGAATGAAAAACTGTTTTTT. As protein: CASRTGGNEKLFF.

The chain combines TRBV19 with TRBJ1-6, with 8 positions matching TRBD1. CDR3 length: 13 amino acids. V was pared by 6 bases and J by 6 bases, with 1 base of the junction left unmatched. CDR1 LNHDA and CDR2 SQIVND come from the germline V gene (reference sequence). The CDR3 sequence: CASRGQVNSPLHF. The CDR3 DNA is TGTGCCAGTAGGGGACAGGTTAATTCACCCCTCCACTTT. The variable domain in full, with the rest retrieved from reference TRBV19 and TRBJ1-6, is DGGITQSPKYLFRKEGQNVTLSCEQNLNHDAMYWYRQDPGQGLRLIYYSQIVNDFQKGDIAEGYSVSREKKESFPLTVTSAQKNPTAFYLCASRGQVNSPLHFGNGTRLTVT.

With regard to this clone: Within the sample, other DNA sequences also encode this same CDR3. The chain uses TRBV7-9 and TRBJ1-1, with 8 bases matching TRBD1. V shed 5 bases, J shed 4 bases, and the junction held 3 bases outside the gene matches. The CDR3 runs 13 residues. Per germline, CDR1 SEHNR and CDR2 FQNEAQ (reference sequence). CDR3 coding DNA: TGTGCCAGCAGCGGACAGGGTGGCACTGAAGCTTTCTTT. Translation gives CASSGQGGTEAFF.

CDR3 in amino acids: CASSPGQRVGGTQYF. In DNA form, the CDR3 reads TGTGCCAGCAGCCCGGGACAGAGGGTCGGCGGTACGCAGTATTTT. The chain combines TRBV11-2 with TRBJ2-3; the match to TRBD1 covers 7 bases. CDR1 is SGHAT, CDR2 FQNNGV, per germline. With V trimmed by 5 bases and J by 8 bases, 13 bases remained unmatched. This CDR3 comprises 15 residues.